This is a list of T cell receptor beta chains from one sample in a study of cytomegalovirus exposure and HLA in healthy donors. The data were produced by immunoSEQ multiplex PCR, yet TCRdb's version contains in-frame clones alone and is incomplete. The profile shows 100,000 to 150,000 clones, approximately 95% of them singletons. The sample taken for sequencing was PBMCs. The receptors stem from a man aged 18 to 35 in good health and CMV-seronegative. Each CDR3 is given with its conserved first and last residue. D genes are given only for firm matches. Size values are once, few and many counts, or a class for expanded clones, and some rows have none.

CDR3	DNA	D	size	length	V	J
CAISGTANQPQHF	TGTGCCATCAGTGGGACAGCTAATCAGCCCCAGCATTTT	.	.	13	TRBV10-3	TRBJ1-5
CASSLGGDRGRRVSYEQYF	TGTGCCAGCAGCTTAGGAGGGGACAGGGGGCGCCGGGTATCATACGAGCAGTACTTC	TRBD1	.	19	TRBV7-2	TRBJ2-7
CASSLDREATGNTIYF	TGTGCCAGCAGCCTAGACAGGGAGGCCACTGGAAACACCATATATTTT	TRBD1	.	16	TRBV4-2	TRBJ1-3
CASSISRNQPQHF	TGTGCCAGTAGTATTTCGCGGAATCAGCCCCAGCATTTT	.	.	13	TRBV19	TRBJ1-5
CASRIQGYSGANVLTF	TGTGCCAGCAGGATACAGGGGTACTCTGGGGCCAACGTCCTGACTTTC	TRBD1	.	16	TRBV28	TRBJ2-6
CATHTSSEQYF	TGTGCCACCCATACTAGCTCCGAGCAGTACTTC	.	.	11	TRBV6-5	TRBJ2-7
CASSLASGASYEQYF	TGCGCCAGCAGCTTGGCATCCGGTGCCTCCTACGAGCAGTACTTC	.	.	15	TRBV5-1	TRBJ2-7
CATSGTFQEIQYF	TGTGCCACCAGTGGGACTTTTCAAGAGATCCAGTACTTC	.	.	13	TRBV15	TRBJ2-5
CASSNIRDRGYEQYF	TGTGCCAGCAGCAATATCCGGGACAGGGGATACGAGCAGTACTTC	TRBD1	.	15	TRBV11-2	TRBJ2-7
CASSLGLAGIPEQYF	TGTGCCAGCAGCTTGGGACTAGCGGGAATTCCCGAGCAGTACTTC	TRBD2	.	15	TRBV5-6	TRBJ2-7
CASSSPTITGIGTEAFF	TGCGCCAGCAGCTCGCCGACGATCACAGGAATTGGGACTGAAGCTTTCTTT	.	.	17	TRBV5-1	TRBJ1-1
CATSRDPQGARVAFF	TGTGCCACCAGCAGAGATCCCCAGGGGGCGCGTGTAGCTTTCTTT	TRBD1	.	15	TRBV15	TRBJ1-1
CASIGAASYGYTF	TGTGCCAGCATAGGGGCAGCTAGCTATGGCTACACCTTC	.	.	13	TRBV28	TRBJ1-2
CASSQERGGEQYF	TGTGCCAGCAGCCAAGAAAGGGGGGGCGAGCAGTACTTC	.	.	13	TRBV14	TRBJ2-7
CASSFLSTGTGYGYTF	TGTGCCAGCAGTTTCCTGTCCACCGGGACAGGGTATGGCTACACCTTC	TRBD1	.	16	TRBV27	TRBJ1-2
CASGLRNTEAFF	TGTGCCAGCGGGCTGCGGAACACTGAAGCTTTCTTT	.	.	12	TRBV28	TRBJ1-1
CASSYSKGALYEQYF	TGTGCCAGCAGTTACTCGAAAGGGGCGTTATACGAGCAGTACTTC	.	.	15	TRBV6-5	TRBJ2-7
CASSLYPGELFF	TGTGCCAGCAGCTTGTATCCCGGGGAGCTGTTTTTT	.	.	12	TRBV7-3	TRBJ2-2
CASSFSRGEQYF	TGTGCCAGCAGTTTCTCTCGAGGCGAGCAGTACTTC	.	.	12	TRBV28	TRBJ2-7
CASSREGAGYTF	TGTGCCAGCAGCCGAGAGGGGGCTGGCTACACCTTC	TRBD1	.	12	TRBV7-2	TRBJ1-2
CASSQLILGTSATKNTGGEQFF	TGTGCCAGCAGCCAGCTCATCCTGGGGACTAGCGCGACAAAAAATACGGGAGGTGAGCAGTTCTTC	TRBD2	.	22	TRBV4-2	TRBJ2-1
CASSQGRSQGTGELFF	TGTGCCAGTAGTCAAGGACGGTCACAGGGGACCGGGGAGCTGTTTTTT	TRBD1	.	16	TRBV19	TRBJ2-2
CASTRLNYEQYF	TGTGCCAGCACCCGTTTAAACTACGAGCAGTACTTC	.	.	12	TRBV2	TRBJ2-7
CASTGGGVRNEQFF	TGTGCCAGCACCGGTGGGGGGGTGCGAAATGAGCAGTTCTTC	TRBD2	.	14	TRBV6-1	TRBJ2-1
CASSASGTGNYGYTF	TGCGCCAGCAGCGCCTCCGGGACAGGGAACTATGGCTACACCTTC	TRBD1	.	15	TRBV5-1	TRBJ1-2
CASSMVQNYEQYF	TGTGCCAGTAGTATGGTGCAGAACTACGAGCAGTACTTC	.	once	13	TRBV19	TRBJ2-7
CASSGGQGNQPQHF	TGTGCCAGCAGTGGGGGACAGGGAAATCAGCCCCAGCATTTT	TRBD1	.	14	TRBV6-6	TRBJ1-5
CASSKAGGETQYF	TGTGCCAGCAGCAAGGCGGGAGGAGAGACCCAGTACTTC	TRBD2	.	13	TRBV6-5	TRBJ2-5
CASSPLTGDGETQYF	TGTGCCAGCTCACCACTGACAGGGGATGGAGAGACCCAGTACTTC	TRBD1	.	15	TRBV18	TRBJ2-5
CASSQDGSGGELFF	TGTGCCAGCAGCCAAGATGGGTCGGGCGGGGAGCTGTTTTTT	.	once	14	TRBV4-2	TRBJ2-2
CASSQDIRRELYNEQFF	TGCGCCAGCAGCCAAGATATCCGGCGGGAGCTCTACAATGAGCAGTTCTTC	TRBD2	.	17	TRBV4-3	TRBJ2-1
CASSLGSLARGLSGELFF	TGTGCCAGCAGCTTAGGGTCTCTGGCCAGGGGCTTGTCCGGGGAGCTGTTTTTT	.	.	18	TRBV11-2	TRBJ2-2
CASSLASGSTAGELFF	TGTGCCAGCAGCTTAGCAAGCGGGAGTACCGCCGGGGAGCTGTTTTTT	TRBD2	.	16	TRBV7-8	TRBJ2-2
CASRVAGGALFYEQYF	TGTGCCAGCAGAGTAGCGGGAGGGGCTTTGTTCTACGAGCAGTACTTC	TRBD2	.	16	TRBV28	TRBJ2-7
CASSPSGTNYEQYF	TGTGCCAGCAGCCCCAGCGGGACTAACTACGAGCAGTACTTC	TRBD2	.	14	TRBV4-2	TRBJ2-7
CASSSGLADNEQFF	TGTGCCAGCAGCAGTGGACTAGCGGACAATGAGCAGTTCTTC	TRBD2	.	14	TRBV11-3	TRBJ2-1
CAWSATGTGGTDTQYF	TGTGCCTGGAGCGCGACCGGGACAGGGGGAACAGATACGCAGTATTTT	TRBD1	.	16	TRBV30	TRBJ2-3
CASSEVTDSYEQYF	TGTGCCAGCAGCGAGGTGACAGATAGCTACGAGCAGTACTTC	.	.	14	TRBV5-6	TRBJ2-7
CASTLGQGARGYTF	TGTGCCAGCACCTTGGGTCAAGGGGCGCGGGGCTACACCTTC	.	.	14	TRBV28	TRBJ1-2
CASSDGSGNTIYF	TGTGCCAGCAGTGACGGTTCTGGAAACACCATATATTTT	.	.	13	TRBV25-1	TRBJ1-3
CASSFPGSSNEQFF	TGTGCCAGCAGCTTTCCCGGGAGTTCAAATGAGCAGTTCTTC	.	.	14	TRBV5-5	TRBJ2-1